These 20 T cell receptor beta chains originate from one sample sequenced in a study of technical replicates of blood from several donors. TCRdb keeps only in-frame clones here, not all; method: immunoSEQ multiplex PCR. The sample lists more than 80,000 clones, more than 85% occurring once. The sequenced sample was T cells isolated from PBMCs. The receptors derive from a human donor in good health.

In this sample, this clone turned up once. This sequence joins TRBV14 and TRBJ2-2; 8 nucleotides agree with TRBD2. The CDR3 has 19 amino acids. The J segment lost 0 bases and the V segment lost 2 bases, leaving 11 bases of the junction unmatched. In germline, CDR1 is SGHDN, CDR2 FVKESK. This CDR3 is CASSQRRGATLANTGELFF. CDR3 in DNA: TGTGCCAGCAGCCAAAGGCGGGGGGCCACACTCGCGAACACCGGGGAGCTGTTTTTT.

This clone was observed once. V and J are TRBV20-1 and TRBJ2-7, with a weak D call TRBD1 (5 bases). The ends were cut back, 3 bases at V and 4 bases at J, with 7 bases in the middle. The germline gives CDR1 DFQATT, CDR2 SNEGSKA (reference sequence). The CDR3 is 11 residues long. The CDR3 is CSARTAYEQYF. The CDR3 nucleotides read TGCAGTGCTAGGACAGCATACGAGCAGTACTTC.

Notes on this clone: The junction does not match germline at one end; this may be a read error. The V gene is TRBV5-1, the J gene TRBJ2-7; 12 nucleotides align to TRBD2. The CDR3 covers 15 residues. CDR1 and CDR2 from the germline V gene are SGHRS and YFSETQ. CDR3 DNA sequence: TGCGCCAGCACCTTGACTAGCGGGAGTACCTACGAGCAGTACTTC. Residues: CASTLTSGSTYEQYF.

The chain carries TRBV7-3 and TRBJ2-1; D is ambiguous. The CDR3 contains 12 residues. The ends were cut back, 5 bases at V and 8 bases at J, with 10 bases in the middle. Looked up from germline, CDR1 is SGHTA and CDR2 is FQGTGA. This chain's CDR3 is CASSISSDEQFF. The CDR3 bases are TGTGCCAGCAGCATTAGCTCGGATGAGCAGTTCTTC.

V gene TRBV13 combines with J gene TRBJ2-5, with a tentative D call TRBD2 (6 bases). Trimming shortened V by 2 bases and J by 1 base, and 14 bases separated the two germline ends. Germline loops: CDR1 PRHDT, CDR2 FYEKMQ (reference sequence). This CDR3 has 16 amino acids. The CDR3 loop is CASSLIAALSQETQYF. Written as DNA, the CDR3 is TGTGCCAGCAGCTTAATAGCGGCACTAAGCCAAGAGACCCAGTACTTC.

This rearrangement joins TRBV27 to TRBJ2-1; TRBD1 might be the D (6 bases). CDR3 size: 13 residues. CDR1 is MNHEY and CDR2 is SMNVEV in the germline V gene (reference sequence). V was cut by 3 bases and J by 8 bases, with 11 bases left in between. The CDR3 protein is CASSFGQWDEQFF. The DNA for the CDR3 is TGTGCCAGCAGTTTTGGACAGTGGGATGAGCAGTTCTTC.

The CDR3 loop reads CASSATLSGAGGNNEQFF. In DNA, the CDR3 is TGTGCCAGCAGCGCGACCCTTTCCGGGGCGGGAGGGAACAATGAGCAGTTCTTC. V gene TRBV9 combines with J gene TRBJ2-1; 9 nucleotides line up with TRBD2. V dropped 3 bases and J dropped 5; count of bases not matched to a gene: 15. The CDR3 loop spans 18 amino acids. Germline lookup yields CDR1 SGDLS and CDR2 YYNGEE.

This clone was observed a few times. The J gene is TRBJ1-1, the V gene TRBV7-9, with 9 bases identical to TRBD1. Germline-derived CDR1 and CDR2 are SEHNR and FQNEAQ (reference sequence). The CDR3 has 14 residues. V shed 1 base and J 7 bases; nucleotides not matched to a gene: 4. This CDR3 is CASSLGQGVIEAFF. The CDR3 bases are TGTGCCAGCAGCTTAGGACAGGGGGTTATTGAAGCTTTCTTT. Supplemented by reference TRBV7-9 and TRBJ1-1, the full variable domain reads DTGVSQNPRHKITKRGQNVTFRCDPISEHNRLYWYRQTLGQGPEFLTYFQNEAQLEKSRLLSDRFSAERPKGSFSTLEIQRTEQGDSAMYLCASSLGQGVIEAFFGQGTRLTVV.

The chain is built from TRBV4-3 and TRBJ2-5; possibly TRBD2 for D (7 bases). Per germline, CDR1 LGHNA and CDR2 YSLEER. The CDR3 extends over 17 amino acids. V was cut by 0 bases and J by 5 bases, with 19 bases left in between. CDR3 region: CASSQDWAGEGGETQYF. CDR3 sequence (DNA): TGCGCCAGCAGCCAAGACTGGGCGGGAGAGGGGGGGGAGACCCAGTACTTC.

This clone came up once. The V call is TRBV4-2, the J call TRBJ2-2, with a tentative D call TRBD1 (5 bases). The V gene lost 8 bases and the J gene lost 8 bases, with 9 bases spanning the gap. CDR1 is LGHNA, CDR2 YNFKEQ, per germline. This CDR3 region has 11 residues. CDR3 in DNA: TGTGCCAGCGAAGGGGCTGGGGAGCTGTTTTTT. This sequence encodes CASEGAGELFF.

The V and J genes are TRBV6-5 and TRBJ2-2, with no clear D. The CDR3 loop spans 16 amino acids. V was shortened by 2 bases and J by 2 bases, with 12 bases between the two germline ends. CDR1 MNHEY and CDR2 SVGAGI come from the germline V gene. The CDR3 loop is CASSYIPEPNTGELFF. CDR3 in DNA: TGTGCCAGCAGTTACATTCCGGAGCCTAACACCGGGGAGCTGTTTTTT.

The rearrangement joins TRBV19 to TRBJ2-7; tentative D call: TRBD2 (5 bases). Germline V gives CDR1 LNHDA, CDR2 SQIVND (reference sequence). Trimming removed 5 bases at V and 4 bases at J, with 18 bases between. CDR3 length: 15 amino acids. Written as DNA, the CDR3 is TGTGCCAGTAGTTCCCTGTGGGGTGGAGGATACGAGCAGTACTTC. It yields the protein CASSSLWGGGYEQYF.

V gene TRBV6-1 combines with J gene TRBJ1-5, with D possibly matching TRBD1 (5 bases). Trimming pared 1 base from V and 7 bases from J, leaving 11 bases between. The CDR3 sequence is 14 residues long. Germline CDR1 MNHNS, CDR2 SASEGT. The CDR3 coding sequence is TGTGCCAGCAGTGAAGATGGGGCCGAGCAGCCCCAGCATTTT. This translates into CASSEDGAEQPQHF.

The chain employs TRBV5-8 and TRBJ1-4, with D possibly matching TRBD1 (6 bases). Germline loops: CDR1 SGHTS, CDR2 YDEGEE. V was trimmed by 2 bases and J by 3 bases, leaving 11 bases between them. The CDR3 has 15 amino acids. The CDR3 reads CASSLQGRANEKLFF. The CDR3 DNA reads as TGTGCCAGCAGCTTACAGGGCCGGGCTAATGAAAAACTGTTTTTT.

The V call is TRBV27, the J call TRBJ2-3, with a possible D match to TRBD1 (5 bases). Per germline, CDR1 MNHEY and CDR2 SMNVEV (reference sequence). Trimming removed 7 bases from V and 6 bases from J, with 11 bases in between. The CDR3 is 12 residues long. The CDR3 sequence is CASTPGWDTQYF. In DNA form, the CDR3 reads TGTGCCAGCACCCCAGGGTGGGATACGCAGTATTTT.

This clone appeared a single time. This sequence joins TRBV5-1 and TRBJ2-7, with D possibly TRBD1 on 6 matching bases. The CDR3 runs to 15 residues. Trimming took 2 bases from V and 0 from J, leaving 12 bases between them. From germline, CDR1 is SGHRS and CDR2 YFSETQ. CDR3 in amino acids: CASSLQGLISYEQYF. The CDR3 region has the DNA TGCGCCAGCAGCTTACAGGGCTTGATCTCCTACGAGCAGTACTTC. Full variable domain (missing parts from reference TRBV5-1 and TRBJ2-7): KAGVTQTPRYLIKTRGQQVTLSCSPISGHRSVSWYQQTPGQGLQFLFEYFSETQRNKGNFPGRFSGRQFSNSRSEMNVSTLELGDSALYLCASSLQGLISYEQYFGPGTRLTVT.

The chain employs TRBV19 and TRBJ1-5; tentative D call: TRBD1 (6 bases). The germline gives CDR1 LNHDA, CDR2 SQIVND (reference sequence). The CDR3 runs to 17 residues. V lost 5 bases to trimming and J lost 1 base, with 18 bases between them. The CDR3 DNA reads TGTGCCAGTAGTTCCCAAGGGGGACATTGGAGCAATCAGCCCCAGCATTTT. Protein: CASSSQGGHWSNQPQHF.

The rearrangement joins TRBV19 to TRBJ2-6; D not resolved. The CDR3 sequence is 15 residues long. The germline V gene has CDR1 LNHDA and CDR2 SQIVND (reference sequence). Trimming took off 3 bases at V and 2 bases at J, with 8 bases between the two ends. This CDR3 is CASSISRPGANVLTF. Here the CDR3 DNA reads TGTGCCAGTAGTATCTCCAGGCCTGGGGCCAACGTCCTGACTTTC.

The chain combines TRBV7-9 with TRBJ2-2, with 9 bases lining up with TRBD1. Unmatched junction bases numbered 3, after V lost 4 bases and J lost 3 bases. This CDR3 has 15 residues. CDR1 is SEHNR, CDR2 FQNEAQ, per germline (reference sequence). CDR3 in amino acids: CASSWGQGDTGELFF. CDR3 DNA: TGTGCCAGCAGCTGGGGACAGGGAGACACCGGGGAGCTGTTTTTT.

V usage is TRBV15 and J usage is TRBJ1-2; D remains ambiguous. Per germline, CDR1 LNHNV and CDR2 YYDKDF (reference sequence). The V and J ends lost 1 base and 5 bases respectively, with 5 bases between them. The CDR3 has 12 amino acids. The DNA of the CDR3 is TGTGCCACCAGCAGAGGAGAGTATGGCTACACCTTC. Amino acids: CATSRGEYGYTF.